The 29 T cell receptor beta chains presented below share a single source sample, sequenced in a study of CDR3 diversity in severe acne. TCRdb analysed the PCR reads with MiXCR anew, one entry per CDR3 protein. The sample consists of about 85,000 distinct CDR3 sequences, over 45% of them appearing once. Input material: blood. These receptors were obtained from a male donor in good health, serving as a control.

The rearrangement joins TRBV7-9 to TRBJ2-5; 14 bases match TRBD2. The CDR3 sequence is 18 residues long. Trimming removed 1 base from V and 0 bases from J; junction bases left unmatched: 4. Germline lookup yields CDR1 SEHNR and CDR2 FQNEAQ (reference sequence). The CDR3 nucleotides read TGTGCCAGCAGCTTAGGGGGACTAGCGGGGGAGTACCAAGAGACCCAGTACTTC. As protein: CASSLGGLAGEYQETQYF.

The CDR3 is CASSRTSGIDEQYF. In DNA, the CDR3 is TGTGCCAGTAGCAGGACTAGCGGGATCGATGAGCAGTACTTC. The chain joins TRBV19 to TRBJ2-5; 12 nucleotides line up with TRBD2. The CDR3 totals 14 residues. Germline V gives CDR1 LNHDA, CDR2 SQIVND (reference sequence). The J segment lost 11 bases and the V segment lost 6 bases, leaving 10 bases of the junction unmatched.

This clonotype was observed many times. This rearrangement joins TRBV4-1 to TRBJ2-7, with unresolved D. V dropped 0 bases and J dropped 1 base, with 10 bases sitting between them. This CDR3 spans 15 amino acids. Germline CDR1 MGHRA, CDR2 YSYEKL. CDR3 sequence (DNA): TGCGCCAGCAGCCAAGATGAGGACGATTCCTACGAGCAGTACTTC. This sequence encodes CASSQDEDDSYEQYF.

The V gene is TRBV28, the J gene TRBJ2-5; possibly TRBD2 for D (6 bases). Trimming pared 6 bases from V and 7 bases from J, leaving 18 bases between. The CDR3 totals 14 residues. In germline, CDR1 is MDHEN, CDR2 SYDVKM. CDR3: CASSPRLVGGTQYF. CDR3 nucleotides: TGTGCCAGCAGCCCTAGACTAGTCGGTGGGACCCAGTACTTC.

In this sample, this clonotype turned up many times. The V gene is TRBV9, the J gene TRBJ2-1; 10 bases agree with TRBD2. CDR3 size: 15 residues. Germline V CDR1 and CDR2: SGDLS, YYNGEE. The V segment lost 4 bases and the J segment 6 bases; nucleotides outside the gene matches: 7. CDR3 loop: CASSPMLAGVNEQFF. The CDR3, as DNA: TGTGCCAGCAGCCCGATGCTAGCGGGAGTCAATGAGCAGTTCTTC.

In the case of this clonotype: It is unclear where the CDR3 begins or ends on the DNA, so no DNA is shown, and the CDR3 is as TCRdb lists it. The genes are TRBV7-7 and TRBJ2-3; the table calls TRBD2, which could not be checked here. Germline CDR1 reads SSHAT; CDR2 reads FNYEAQ (reference sequence). The length of the CDR3 is 22 amino acids, counting both ends. The chain's CDR3 is CASSIYLCSVDVARGSTDTQYF.

In this sample, this clonotype turned up a few times. DNA for the CDR3: TGTGCCACCAGCAGATCCGGGGGGAACACCATATATTTT. This gives the protein CATSRSGGNTIYF. This rearrangement joins TRBV15 to TRBJ1-3; weak D call: TRBD1 (5 bases). This CDR3 is 13 amino acids long. Germline V gene lookup returns CDR1 LNHNV and CDR2 YYDKDF (reference sequence). V dropped 2 bases and J dropped 7 bases, with 9 bases sitting between them.

Judged by abundance, this clonotype is medium-sized. The chain recombines TRBV5-1 with TRBJ2-7, with 11 bases matching TRBD2. The CDR3 is 16 residues long. V lost 1 base and J lost 3; bases outside the gene matches: 6. Germline V gene sequence: CDR1 SGHRS, CDR2 YFSETQ. In DNA, the CDR3 is TGCGCCAGCAGCTTGTGGCTAGCGGGGGGCTACTACGAGCAGTACTTC. As protein: CASSLWLAGGYYEQYF.

The chain has TRBV24-1 and TRBJ2-1; 12 positions match TRBD2. Germline V gene data show CDR1 as KGHDR and CDR2 as SFDVKD. The CDR3 has 18 residues. V was pared by 4 bases and J by 9 bases, with 15 bases of the junction left unmatched. The chain's CDR3 is CATSDSTSGGRQAGEQFF. The CDR3 DNA follows: TGTGCCACCAGTGACTCAACTAGCGGGGGGCGCCAGGCAGGTGAGCAGTTCTTC.

Turning to this clonotype: It is likely a read error, because the conserved phenylalanine at the end of the CDR3 is missing. Because the CDR3's place on the DNA is in doubt, the DNA is left out and the CDR3 is given as listed by TCRdb. The chain recombines TRBV6-5 with TRBJ1-3; the table's D call TRBD1 went unverified against the DNA. The V gene's germline CDR1 is MNHEY and CDR2 SVGAGI. The CDR3 has 11 residues if both end residues are counted. The CDR3 region is CASTSTGQGYS.

The chain has TRBV24-1 and TRBJ1-1; D not certain. The CDR3 sequence is 13 residues long. The V and J ends lost 5 bases and 11 bases respectively, with 17 bases between them. The germline V gene encodes CDR1 KGHDR and CDR2 SFDVKD. CDR3 protein: CATSAQGRVYAFF. The CDR3 coding sequence is TGTGCCACCAGTGCTCAAGGCCGGGTTTACGCTTTCTTT.

The CDR3 reads CASSKTEGLDYGYTF. Written as DNA, the CDR3 is TGTGCCAGCAGTAAAACAGAGGGACTTGACTATGGCTACACCTTC. This chain connects TRBV12-3 or TRBV12-4 to TRBJ1-2; possibly TRBD1 for D (5 bases). The CDR3 is 15 residues long. V gave up 5 bases and J gave up 3 bases, with 16 bases separating them.

This clonotype was found many times. The genes are TRBV25-1 and TRBJ1-1, with D possibly being TRBD1 (6 bases). The V and J ends lost 1 base and 5 bases respectively, with 11 bases between them. The CDR3 is 14 amino acids. Germline-derived CDR1 and CDR2 are MGHDK and SYGVNS. DNA of the CDR3: TGTGCCAGCAGTGAATTCGGGGGGCAGACTGAAGCTTTCTTT. Amino acids: CASSEFGGQTEAFF.

The V call is TRBV5-4, the J call TRBJ2-2, with 7 bases matching TRBD2. Germline V gene sequence: CDR1 SGHNT, CDR2 YYREEE (reference sequence). The CDR3 has 16 amino acids. J lost 1 base, V lost 0 bases, and 3 bases had no gene match. The CDR3 DNA reads as TGTGCCAGCAGCTTGGGGCTAGCGGTGAACACCGGGGAGCTGTTTTTT. It yields the protein CASSLGLAVNTGELFF.

The gene calls are TRBV6-1 and TRBJ2-5; TRBD2 matches 7 bases. The CDR3 runs to 14 residues. The ends lost 7 bases at V and 5 bases at J; junction bases unmatched: 10. Per the germline V gene, CDR1 is MNHNS and CDR2 is SASEGT. This CDR3 is CASIEREVGETQYF. The CDR3 region has the DNA TGTGCCAGCATCGAACGGGAGGTAGGGGAGACCCAGTACTTC.

The V and J genes are TRBV28 and TRBJ1-2; D not resolved. Deletions cut 2 bases from V and 2 bases from J, with 6 bases between. Germline loops: CDR1 MDHEN, CDR2 SYDVKM. This CDR3 is 13 amino acids long. The CDR3 DNA sequence: TGTGCCAGCAGTTTAGCCAAGAACTATGGCTACACCTTC. Translated: CASSLAKNYGYTF.

Worth noting for this clonotype: This may stem from a read error, because a much larger clone lies one nucleotide away. The rearrangement uses TRBV10-3 and TRBJ1-1; 8 nucleotides line up with TRBD1. Germline V CDR1 and CDR2: ENHRY, SYGVKD. This CDR3 is built from 13 residues. CDR3 sequence (DNA): TGTGCCATCAGTTCAGGGGGCGGCACTGAAGCTTCCTTT. Its translation: CAISSGGGTEASF.

This clonotype is a singleton in its sample. The genes are TRBV9 and TRBJ2-5, with 12 bases fitting TRBD2. From germline, CDR1 is SGDLS and CDR2 YYNGEE. J gave up 5 bases and V 4 bases, and 3 bases lay outside the gene matches. The CDR3 spans 14 residues. For the CDR3, the DNA is TGTGCCAGCAGCCCCACTAGCGGGGGGGAGACCCAGTACTTC. Encoded protein: CASSPTSGGETQYF.

Concerning this clonotype itself: At one of its ends the junction is not consistent with the germline gene, which may arise from a read error. The rearrangement links TRBV20-1 to TRBJ1-2; no clear D gene. The V gene's germline CDR1 is DFQATT and CDR2 SNEGSKA (reference sequence). This CDR3 comprises 11 residues. CDR3 sequence: CGATENYGYTF. CDR3 nucleotide sequence: TGCGGTGCTACAGAGAACTATGGCTACACCTTC.

This clonotype was counted between two and nine times. This rearrangement joins TRBV20-1 to TRBJ2-7, with D unresolved. Germline assignment: CDR1 DFQATT and CDR2 SNEGSKA (reference sequence). The CDR3 sequence is 13 residues long. Trimming cost V 3 bases and J 4 bases, with 13 bases left between them. The CDR3 protein is CSARADLWYEQYF. DNA of the CDR3: TGCAGTGCTAGGGCCGACCTCTGGTACGAGCAGTACTTC.

On this clonotype itself: One junction end does not reproduce the germline sequence, and a read error may be involved. V and J are TRBV5-1 and TRBJ1-2; 9 bases are shared with TRBD1. Germline V gives CDR1 SGHRS, CDR2 YFSETQ. The CDR3 totals 15 residues. The CDR3 here is CAWRITGGGNYGYTF. The CDR3 nucleotides read TGTGCCTGGAGGATCACAGGGGGCGGGAACTATGGCTACACCTTC.

V gene TRBV7-9 combines with J gene TRBJ2-7; 9 bases match TRBD1. Germline CDR1 is SEHNR and CDR2 is FQNEAQ (reference sequence). The CDR3 consists of 16 residues. V was pared by 5 bases and J by 3 bases, with 11 bases of the junction left unmatched. CDR3 sequence reads: CASSRAPGQGHYEQYF. The CDR3, as DNA: TGTGCCAGCAGCCGCGCACCGGGACAGGGCCACTACGAGCAGTACTTC.

V usage is TRBV7-8 and J usage is TRBJ2-7; no reliable D call. V was pared by 0 bases and J by 2 bases, with 5 bases between. Germline V lookup: CDR1 SGHVS, CDR2 FQNEAQ. This CDR3 has 13 residues. The CDR3 nucleotides are TGTGCCAGCAGCTTAGCGGGAACCTACGAGCAGTACTTC. Encoded protein: CASSLAGTYEQYF.

This clonotype was seen ten or more times. The chain couples TRBV20-1 to TRBJ2-3; 9 bases fit TRBD2. CDR3 length: 13 residues. Per germline, CDR1 DFQATT and CDR2 SNEGSKA (reference sequence). V dropped 3 bases and J dropped 10; count of bases not matched to a gene: 8. CDR3 loop: CSASTASGAAQYF. The CDR3, as DNA: TGCAGTGCTAGTACGGCTAGCGGGGCTGCGCAGTATTTT.

Comments on this clonotype: One end of the junction is discordant with germline, which a read error may explain. The rearrangement joins TRBV27 to TRBJ2-7, with D possibly matching TRBD2 (6 bases). Germline CDR1 is MNHEY and CDR2 is SMNVEV (reference sequence). CDR3 size: 14 residues. The CDR3 DNA reads as TGTGCCAGCAGCTGGACTGGCCGGCGGGGCGAGCGGTACTTC. It is translated as CASSWTGRRGERYF.

This chain links TRBV11-3 with TRBJ2-5; 8 bases line up with TRBD1. Germline V CDR1 and CDR2: SGHNT, YENEEA. V shed 9 bases and J 3 bases; nucleotides not matched to a gene: 3. The CDR3 totals 12 residues. Here the CDR3 DNA reads TGTGCCAGTCAGGGGGCGGAAGAGACCCAGTACTTC. It is translated as CASQGAEETQYF.

This clonotype was counted a few times. In nucleotides, the CDR3 is TGTGCCACCAGCAGAGACAGAAACACCGGGGAGCTGTTTTTT. This gives the protein CATSRDRNTGELFF. The gene calls are TRBV15 and TRBJ2-2; the D is unclear. The V end lost 0 bases, the J end lost 2 bases, and 4 bases lay between the germline ends. Germline CDR1 reads LNHNV; CDR2 reads YYDKDF (reference sequence). This CDR3 region has 14 residues.

In this sample, this clonotype turned up a few times. The V call is TRBV7-9, the J call TRBJ2-7, with D perhaps matching TRBD1 (6 bases). The CDR3 runs 15 residues. V was pared by 5 bases and J by 4 bases, with 18 bases between. Looked up from germline, CDR1 is SEHNR and CDR2 is FQNEAQ (reference sequence). The CDR3 DNA sequence: TGTGCCAGCAGCGGAACAATAGACAGGTTGTACGAGCAGTACTTC. This encodes CASSGTIDRLYEQYF. Full variable domain (rest looked up from reference TRBV7-9 and TRBJ2-7): DTGVSQNPRHKITKRGQNVTFRCDPISEHNRLYWYRQTLGQGPEFLTYFQNEAQLEKSRLLSDRFSAERPKGSFSTLEIQRTEQGDSAMYLCASSGTIDRLYEQYFGPGTRLTVT.

This clonotype was observed a few times. The chain employs TRBV11-2 and TRBJ2-7; no clear D. V was clipped by 0 bases and J by 4 bases, with 4 bases between them. The CDR3 contains 12 residues. Germline V gene sequence: CDR1 SGHAT, CDR2 FQNNGV. The CDR3 nucleotides read TGTGCCAGCAGCTTAGAACTGTACGAGCAGTACTTC. It encodes CASSLELYEQYF. Supplemented by reference TRBV11-2 and TRBJ2-7, the full variable domain reads EAGVAQSPRYKIIEKRQSVAFWCNPISGHATLYWYQQILGQGPKLLIQFQNNGVVDDSQLPKDRFSAERLKGVDSTLKIQPAKLEDSAVYLCASSLELYEQYFGPGTRLTVT.